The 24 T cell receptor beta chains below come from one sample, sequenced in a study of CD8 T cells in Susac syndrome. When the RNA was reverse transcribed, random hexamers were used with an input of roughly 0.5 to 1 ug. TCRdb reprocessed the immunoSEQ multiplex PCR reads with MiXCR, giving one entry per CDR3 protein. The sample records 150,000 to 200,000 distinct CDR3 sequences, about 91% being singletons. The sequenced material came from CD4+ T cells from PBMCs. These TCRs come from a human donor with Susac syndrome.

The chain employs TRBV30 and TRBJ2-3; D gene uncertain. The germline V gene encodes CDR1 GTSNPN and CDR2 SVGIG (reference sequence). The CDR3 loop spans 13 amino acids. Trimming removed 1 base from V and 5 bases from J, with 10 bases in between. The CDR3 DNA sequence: TGTGCCTGGAGTGCATTACCGGGAGATACGCAGTATTTT. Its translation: CAWSALPGDTQYF.

The CDR3 loop is CASSKRQGGNYGYTF. The DNA of the CDR3 is TGTGCCAGCAGTAAACGACAGGGGGGGAACTATGGCTACACCTTC. V gene TRBV6-5 combines with J gene TRBJ1-2; TRBD1 aligns across 9 bases. CDR1 is MNHEY, CDR2 SVGAGI, per germline. V was clipped by 5 bases and J by 2 bases; unmatched bases: 6. The length of the CDR3 is 15 residues.

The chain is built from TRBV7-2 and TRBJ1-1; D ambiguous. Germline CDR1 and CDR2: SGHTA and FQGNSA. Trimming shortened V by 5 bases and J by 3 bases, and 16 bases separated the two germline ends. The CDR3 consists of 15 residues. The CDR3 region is CASSRTRVSHTEAFF. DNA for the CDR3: TGTGCCAGCAGCCGAACTCGGGTATCTCACACTGAAGCTTTCTTT. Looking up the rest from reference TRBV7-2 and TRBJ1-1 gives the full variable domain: GAGVSQSPSNKVTEKGKDVELRCDPISGHTALYWYRQSLGQGLEFLIYFQGNSAPDKSGLPSDRFSAERTGGSVSTLTIQRTQQEDSAVYLCASSRTRVSHTEAFFGQGTRLTVV.

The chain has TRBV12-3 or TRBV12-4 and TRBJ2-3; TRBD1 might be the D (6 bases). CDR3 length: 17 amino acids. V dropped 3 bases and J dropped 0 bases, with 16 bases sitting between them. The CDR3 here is CASSFSGQSPSTDTQYF. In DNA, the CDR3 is TGTGCCAGCAGTTTCTCAGGACAGTCACCTAGCACAGATACGCAGTATTTT.

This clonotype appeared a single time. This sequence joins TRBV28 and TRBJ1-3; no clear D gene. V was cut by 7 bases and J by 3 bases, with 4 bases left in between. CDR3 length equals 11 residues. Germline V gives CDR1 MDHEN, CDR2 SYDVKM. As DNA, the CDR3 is TGTGCCAGCATTTATGGAAACACCATATATTTT. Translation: CASIYGNTIYF.

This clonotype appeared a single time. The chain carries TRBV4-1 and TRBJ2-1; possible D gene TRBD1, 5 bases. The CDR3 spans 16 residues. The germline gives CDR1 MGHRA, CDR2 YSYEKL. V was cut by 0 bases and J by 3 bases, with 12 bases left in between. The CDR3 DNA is TGCGCCAGCAGCCAAGAAGTCCAGGGTGGCTACAATGAGCAGTTCTTC. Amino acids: CASSQEVQGGYNEQFF.

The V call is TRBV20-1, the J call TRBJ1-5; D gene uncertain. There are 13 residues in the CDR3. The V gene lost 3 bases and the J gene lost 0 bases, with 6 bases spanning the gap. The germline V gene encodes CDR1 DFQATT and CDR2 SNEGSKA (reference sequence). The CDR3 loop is CSARAHSNQPQHF. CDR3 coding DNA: TGCAGTGCTAGGGCGCATAGCAATCAGCCCCAGCATTTT.

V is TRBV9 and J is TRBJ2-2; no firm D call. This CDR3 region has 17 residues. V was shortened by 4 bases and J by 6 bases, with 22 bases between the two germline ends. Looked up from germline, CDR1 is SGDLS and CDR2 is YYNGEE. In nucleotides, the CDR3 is TGTGCCAGCAGCTCACGTCAGAGCGAGACCTGGGCCGGGGAGCTGTTTTTT. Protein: CASSSRQSETWAGELFF.

The CDR3 DNA sequence: TGTGCCAGCAGTTACTTCCCATCGACAGGGGACTATTCCTACGAGCAGTACTTC. Encoded protein: CASSYFPSTGDYSYEQYF. The chain links TRBV6-5 to TRBJ2-7; tentative D call: TRBD1 (8 bases). The CDR3 covers 18 residues. V was clipped by 1 base and J by 1 base, with 20 bases between them. CDR1 and CDR2 from the germline V gene are MNHEY and SVGAGI.

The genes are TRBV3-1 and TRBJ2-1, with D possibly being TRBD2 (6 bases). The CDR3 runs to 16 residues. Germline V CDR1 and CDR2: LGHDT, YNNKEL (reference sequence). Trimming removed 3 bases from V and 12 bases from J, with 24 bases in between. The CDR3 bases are TGTGCCAGCAGCCAGAATAACATGGGACTCCCGCAGGTGCAGTTCTTC. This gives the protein CASSQNNMGLPQVQFF.

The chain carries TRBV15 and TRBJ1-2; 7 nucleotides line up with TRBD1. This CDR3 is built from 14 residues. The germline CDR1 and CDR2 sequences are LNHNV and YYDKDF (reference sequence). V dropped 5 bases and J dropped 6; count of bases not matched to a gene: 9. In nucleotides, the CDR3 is TGTGCCACCAGCGCGGCAACAGGGGTCGATGGCTACACCTTC. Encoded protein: CATSAATGVDGYTF.

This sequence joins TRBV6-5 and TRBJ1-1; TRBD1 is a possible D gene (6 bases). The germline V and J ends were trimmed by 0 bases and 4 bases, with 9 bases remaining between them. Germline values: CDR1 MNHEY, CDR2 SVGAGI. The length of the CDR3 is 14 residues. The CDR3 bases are TGTGCCAGCAGTTACTCGTACAGGGCCACTGAAGCTTTCTTT. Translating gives CASSYSYRATEAFF.

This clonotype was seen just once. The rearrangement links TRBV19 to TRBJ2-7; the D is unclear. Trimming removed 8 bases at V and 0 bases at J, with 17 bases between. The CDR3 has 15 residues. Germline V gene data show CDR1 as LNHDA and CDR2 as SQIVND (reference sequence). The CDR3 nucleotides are TGTGCCAGTGCTCTCTTCGGGCCAAGCTCCTACGAGCAGTACTTC. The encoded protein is CASALFGPSSYEQYF. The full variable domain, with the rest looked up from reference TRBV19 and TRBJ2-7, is DGGITQSPKYLFRKEGQNVTLSCEQNLNHDAMYWYRQDPGQGLRLIYYSQIVNDFQKGDIAEGYSVSREKKESFPLTVTSAQKNPTAFYLCASALFGPSSYEQYFGPGTRLTVT.

CDR3 protein: CSARVQGAAEAFF. In DNA, the CDR3 is TGCAGTGCTAGAGTACAGGGGGCGGCTGAAGCTTTCTTT. The chain uses TRBV20-1 and TRBJ1-1; 9 positions agree with TRBD1. V trimming: 1 base; J trimming: 6 bases; junction bases outside the gene matches: 3. This CDR3 comprises 13 residues. Germline V gene sequence: CDR1 DFQATT, CDR2 SNEGSKA (reference sequence).

The CDR3 DNA reads as TGTGCCAGCAGTTACTCGCCAGGCGTTTACTCTGGGGCCAACGTCCTGACTTTC. It codes for CASSYSPGVYSGANVLTF. The genes are TRBV6-5 and TRBJ2-6; D is unresolved. CDR3 size: 18 residues. V was cut by 0 bases and J by 0 bases, with 12 bases left in between. In germline, CDR1 is MNHEY, CDR2 SVGAGI.

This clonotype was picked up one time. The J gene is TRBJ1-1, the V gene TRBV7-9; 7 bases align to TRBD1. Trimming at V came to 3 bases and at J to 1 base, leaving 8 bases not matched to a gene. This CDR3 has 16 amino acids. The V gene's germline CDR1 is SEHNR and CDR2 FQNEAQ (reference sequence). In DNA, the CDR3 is TGTGCCAGCAGCTTCCCGAGGGGGCGAGGGAACACTGAAGCTTTCTTT. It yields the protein CASSFPRGRGNTEAFF.

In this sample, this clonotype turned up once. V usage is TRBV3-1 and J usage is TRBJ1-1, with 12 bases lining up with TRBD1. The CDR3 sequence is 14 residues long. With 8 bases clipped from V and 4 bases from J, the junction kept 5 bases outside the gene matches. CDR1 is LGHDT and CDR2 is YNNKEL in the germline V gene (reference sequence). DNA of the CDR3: TGTGCCAGCGGGACAGGGGGCGCAGGCACTGAAGCTTTCTTT. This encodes CASGTGGAGTEAFF.

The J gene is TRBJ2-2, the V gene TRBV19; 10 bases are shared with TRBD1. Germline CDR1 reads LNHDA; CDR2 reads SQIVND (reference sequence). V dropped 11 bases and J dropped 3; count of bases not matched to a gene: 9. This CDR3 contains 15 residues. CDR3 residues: CAASRTGGDTGELFF. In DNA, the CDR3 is TGTGCCGCCTCTAGGACAGGGGGGGACACCGGGGAGCTGTTTTTT.

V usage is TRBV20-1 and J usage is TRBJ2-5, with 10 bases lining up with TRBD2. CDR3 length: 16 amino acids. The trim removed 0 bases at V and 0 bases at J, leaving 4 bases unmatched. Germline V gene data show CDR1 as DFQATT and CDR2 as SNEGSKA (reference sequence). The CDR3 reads CSARDLTSGDQETQYF. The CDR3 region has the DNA TGCAGTGCTAGAGATCTTACTAGCGGGGACCAAGAGACCCAGTACTTC.

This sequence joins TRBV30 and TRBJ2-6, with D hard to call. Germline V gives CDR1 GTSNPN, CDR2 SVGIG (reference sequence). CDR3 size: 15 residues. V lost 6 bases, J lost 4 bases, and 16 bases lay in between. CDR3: CACTDWASGANVLTF. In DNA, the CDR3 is TGTGCCTGCACCGATTGGGCCTCGGGGGCCAACGTCCTGACTTTC.

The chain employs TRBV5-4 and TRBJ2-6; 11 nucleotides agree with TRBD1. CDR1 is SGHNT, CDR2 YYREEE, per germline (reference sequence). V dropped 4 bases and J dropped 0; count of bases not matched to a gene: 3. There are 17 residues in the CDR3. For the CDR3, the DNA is TGTGCCAGCAGCGGGGACAGGGGGGTCTCTGGGGCCAACGTCCTGACTTTC. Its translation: CASSGDRGVSGANVLTF.

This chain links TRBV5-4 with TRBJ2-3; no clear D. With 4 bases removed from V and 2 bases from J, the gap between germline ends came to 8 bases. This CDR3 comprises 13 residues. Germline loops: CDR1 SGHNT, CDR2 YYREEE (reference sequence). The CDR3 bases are TGTGCCAGCAGCACTCCCATCACAGATACGCAGTATTTT. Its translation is CASSTPITDTQYF.

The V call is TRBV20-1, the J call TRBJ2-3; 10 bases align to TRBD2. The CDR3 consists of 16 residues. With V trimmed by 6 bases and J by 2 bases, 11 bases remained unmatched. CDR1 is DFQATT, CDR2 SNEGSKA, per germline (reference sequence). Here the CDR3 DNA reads TGCAGTGCCCCGACCCCTACTAGCGGGGCCACAGATACGCAGTATTTT. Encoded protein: CSAPTPTSGATDTQYF.

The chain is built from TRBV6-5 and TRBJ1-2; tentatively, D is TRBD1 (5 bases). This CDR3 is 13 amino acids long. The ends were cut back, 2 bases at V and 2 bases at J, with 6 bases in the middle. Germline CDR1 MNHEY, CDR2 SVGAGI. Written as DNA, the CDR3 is TGTGCCAGCAGTTACGACAGAAACTATGGCTACACCTTC. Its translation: CASSYDRNYGYTF.